One TCR beta chain is described in this entry. The sample belongs to a study of technical replicates of blood from a few donors. Here immunoSEQ multiplex PCR was the method, and the copy in TCRdb shows in-frame clones only, minus some. Altogether approximately 81,000 clones are present, just over 95% being singletons, with the ten largest covering 0.2%. V was clipped by 3 bases and J by 9 bases; unmatched bases: 11. This CDR3 has 16 amino acids. Germline V gives CDR1 ENHRY, CDR2 SYGVKD. This chain connects TRBV10-3 to TRBJ2-1; 10 bases line up with TRBD2. Sequenced: T cells isolated from PBMCs. The TCR sequence derives from a human donor in good health. The CDR3: CAISDPGTSAIFEQFF. The CDR3 coding sequence is TGTGCCATCAGTGACCCCGGGACTAGCGCGATCTTTGAGCAGTTCTTC.